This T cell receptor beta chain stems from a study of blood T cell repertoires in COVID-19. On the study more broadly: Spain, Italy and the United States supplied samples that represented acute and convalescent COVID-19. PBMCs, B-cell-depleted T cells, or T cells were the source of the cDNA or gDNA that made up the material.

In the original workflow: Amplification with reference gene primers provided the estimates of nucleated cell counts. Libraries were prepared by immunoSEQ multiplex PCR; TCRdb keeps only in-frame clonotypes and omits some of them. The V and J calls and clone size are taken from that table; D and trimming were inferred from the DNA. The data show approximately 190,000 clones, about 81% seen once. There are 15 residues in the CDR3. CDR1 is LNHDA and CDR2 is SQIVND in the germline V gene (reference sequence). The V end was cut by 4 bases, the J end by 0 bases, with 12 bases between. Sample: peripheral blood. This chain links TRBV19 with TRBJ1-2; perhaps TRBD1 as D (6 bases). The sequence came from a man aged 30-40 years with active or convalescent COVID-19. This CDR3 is CASSTDRTANYGYTF. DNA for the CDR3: TGTGCCAGTAGTACAGACAGGACAGCTAACTATGGCTACACCTTC.